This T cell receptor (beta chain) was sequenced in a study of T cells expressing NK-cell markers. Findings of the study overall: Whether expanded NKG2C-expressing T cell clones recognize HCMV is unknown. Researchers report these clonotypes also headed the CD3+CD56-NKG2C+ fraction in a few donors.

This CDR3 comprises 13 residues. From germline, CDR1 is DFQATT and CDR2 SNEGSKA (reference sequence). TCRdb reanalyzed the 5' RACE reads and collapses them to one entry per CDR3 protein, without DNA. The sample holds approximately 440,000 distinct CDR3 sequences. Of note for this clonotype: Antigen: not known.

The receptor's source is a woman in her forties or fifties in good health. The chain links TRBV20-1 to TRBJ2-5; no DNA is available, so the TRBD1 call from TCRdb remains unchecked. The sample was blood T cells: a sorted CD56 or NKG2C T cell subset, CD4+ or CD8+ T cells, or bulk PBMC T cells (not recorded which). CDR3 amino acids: CSAGGGEQETQYF.